The 9 T cell receptor beta chains below all came from one sample that was sequenced in a study of long-term antiretroviral therapy in people with HIV. Runs used v3.0 of the immunoSEQ assay and were done at survey level. Using immunoSEQ multiplex PCR, the repertoire was profiled, and TCRdb retains in-frame clones only, with some absent. The data hold 15,000 to 20,000 clones, with roughly 83% observed a single time. Here the sequenced sample was unsorted PBMCs, taken 0.9 years after starting antiretroviral therapy. Receptors originate from a man between 18 and 35 years old with HIV.

The rearrangement links TRBV29-1 to TRBJ2-3; D call uncertain. Germline V lookup: CDR1 SQVTM, CDR2 ANQGSEA. The germline V and J ends were trimmed by 8 bases and 5 bases, with 23 bases remaining between them. The CDR3 loop spans 15 amino acids. The DNA for the CDR3 is TGCAGCACGGGCAGACCCGACATGGTGGGAGATACGCAGTATTTT. Translated: CSTGRPDMVGDTQYF.

This chain's CDR3 is CASSPGGQVQETQYF. The CDR3 DNA reads TGCGCCAGCAGTCCGGGGGGACAGGTACAAGAGACCCAGTACTTC. The chain carries TRBV10-1 and TRBJ2-5; weak D call: TRBD1 (8 bases). This CDR3 has 15 residues. Germline lookup yields CDR1 WNHNN and CDR2 SYGVQD (reference sequence). The V gene lost 5 bases and the J gene lost 2 bases, with 15 bases spanning the gap.

This sequence joins TRBV19 and TRBJ2-7; D possibly corresponds to TRBD2 (5 bases). The CDR3 extends over 14 amino acids. V was pared by 2 bases and J by 5 bases, with 13 bases between. The germline gives CDR1 LNHDA, CDR2 SQIVND (reference sequence). The CDR3 sequence is CASSINIRRDEQYF. CDR3 in DNA: TGTGCCAGTAGTATAAATATCCGGCGGGACGAGCAGTACTTC. Drawing the rest from reference TRBV19 and TRBJ2-7, the complete variable domain is DGGITQSPKYLFRKEGQNVTLSCEQNLNHDAMYWYRQDPGQGLRLIYYSQIVNDFQKGDIAEGYSVSREKKESFPLTVTSAQKNPTAFYLCASSINIRRDEQYFGPGTRLTVT.

V and J are TRBV7-9 and TRBJ1-3; weak D call: TRBD1 (5 bases). Trimming cost V 3 bases and J 0 bases, with 15 bases left between them. The V gene's germline CDR1 is SEHNR and CDR2 FQNEAQ (reference sequence). There are 17 residues in the CDR3. The CDR3 coding sequence is TGTGCCAGCAGCTTCACTAGGCGGGACCTCTCTGGAAACACCATATATTTT. It translates to CASSFTRRDLSGNTIYF.

This clone was picked up one time. This rearrangement joins TRBV9 to TRBJ1-1; TRBD1 might be the D (5 bases). The CDR3 has 15 residues. The germline CDR1 and CDR2 sequences are SGDLS and YYNGEE. Deletions cut 6 bases from V and 1 base from J, with 16 bases between. The CDR3 is CASNTYRDGNTEAFF. Written as DNA, the CDR3 is TGTGCCAGCAACACGTACCGGGACGGGAACACTGAAGCTTTCTTT.

The chain employs TRBV2 and TRBJ1-6, with 7 bases fitting TRBD1. V shed 5 bases, J shed 8 bases, and the junction held 6 bases outside the gene matches. CDR3 length: 14 residues. CDR1 SNHLY and CDR2 FYNNEI come from the germline V gene. CDR3 nucleotide sequence: TGTGCCAGCAGTCCCCGACAGGGCGATTCACCCCTCCACTTT. Protein product: CASSPRQGDSPLHF.

The CDR3 here is CASSLLSRGTVDEQFF. As DNA, the CDR3 is TGTGCCAGCAGTTTATTAAGTCGGGGTACGGTAGATGAGCAGTTCTTC. V gene TRBV27 combines with J gene TRBJ2-1; tentative D call: TRBD2 (5 bases). The V end lost 1 base, the J end lost 8 bases, and 18 bases lay between the germline ends. CDR1 is MNHEY, CDR2 SMNVEV, per germline (reference sequence). This CDR3 comprises 16 residues.

In this sample, this clone turned up once. The CDR3 DNA reads as TGTGCCAGCAGCTTACTAGCGGGGGGGCCAGATACGCAGTATTTT. This sequence encodes CASSLLAGGPDTQYF. J is TRBJ2-3 and V is TRBV7-3; the match to TRBD2 covers 12 bases. Trimming took 2 bases from V and 4 from J; bases not matched to a gene: 1. Germline CDR1 is SGHTA and CDR2 is FQGTGA. CDR3 length equals 15 residues.

The chain links TRBV25-1 to TRBJ1-4, with 10 positions matching TRBD1. CDR3 length: 13 residues. CDR1 is MGHDK and CDR2 is SYGVNS in the germline V gene. Trimming at V came to 6 bases and at J to 8 bases, leaving 3 bases not matched to a gene. CDR3 bases: TGTGCCAGCAGGACAGGGGGCAAGGAAAAACTGTTTTTT. Protein sequence: CASRTGGKEKLFF.